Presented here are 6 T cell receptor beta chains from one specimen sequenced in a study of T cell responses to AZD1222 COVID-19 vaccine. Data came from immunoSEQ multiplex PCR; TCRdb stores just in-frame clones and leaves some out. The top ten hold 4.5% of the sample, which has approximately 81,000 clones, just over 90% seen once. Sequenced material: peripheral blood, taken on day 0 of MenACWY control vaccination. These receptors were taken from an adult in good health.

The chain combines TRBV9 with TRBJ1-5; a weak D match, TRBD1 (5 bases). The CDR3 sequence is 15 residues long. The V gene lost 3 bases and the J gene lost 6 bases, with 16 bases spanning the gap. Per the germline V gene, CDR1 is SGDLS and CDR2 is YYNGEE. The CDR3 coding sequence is TGTGCCAGCAGCGCTTCCGGGGCCCCGGGTCAGCCCCAGCATTTT. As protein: CASSASGAPGQPQHF.

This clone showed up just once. The CDR3 region is CASSEREDRKAFF. DNA of the CDR3: TGTGCCAGCAGTGAACGGGAAGACAGAAAAGCTTTCTTT. The V call is TRBV6-1, the J call TRBJ1-1; possibly TRBD1 for D (5 bases). The CDR3 is 13 amino acids. Germline assignment: CDR1 MNHNS and CDR2 SASEGT. V dropped 2 bases and J dropped 9 bases, with 13 bases sitting between them.

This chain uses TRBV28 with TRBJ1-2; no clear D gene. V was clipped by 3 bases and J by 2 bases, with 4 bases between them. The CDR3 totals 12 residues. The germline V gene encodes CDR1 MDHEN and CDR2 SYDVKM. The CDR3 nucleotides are TGTGCCAGCAGTTTCCAGAACTATGGCTACACCTTC. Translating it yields CASSFQNYGYTF.

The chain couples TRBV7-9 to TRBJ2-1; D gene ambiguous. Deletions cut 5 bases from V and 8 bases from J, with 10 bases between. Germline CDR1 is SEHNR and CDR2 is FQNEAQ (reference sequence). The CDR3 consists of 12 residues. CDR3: CASSLQVDEQFF. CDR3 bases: TGTGCCAGCAGCCTCCAGGTAGATGAGCAGTTCTTC.

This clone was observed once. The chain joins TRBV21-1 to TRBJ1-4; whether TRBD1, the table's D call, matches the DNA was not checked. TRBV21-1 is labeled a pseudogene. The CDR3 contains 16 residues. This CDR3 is CASSLYVTGSEEKLFF. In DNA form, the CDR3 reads TGTGCCAGCAGCCTTTACGTGACAGGTTCTGAGGAAAAACTGTTTTTT.

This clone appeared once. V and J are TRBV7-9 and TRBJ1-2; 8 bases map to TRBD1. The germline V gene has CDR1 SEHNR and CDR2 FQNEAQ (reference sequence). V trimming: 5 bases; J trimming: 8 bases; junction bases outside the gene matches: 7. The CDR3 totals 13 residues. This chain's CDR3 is CASSVGQGSGYTF. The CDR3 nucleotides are TGTGCCAGCAGCGTAGGACAGGGCAGCGGCTACACCTTC. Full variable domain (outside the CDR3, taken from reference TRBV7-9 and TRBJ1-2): DTGVSQNPRHKITKRGQNVTFRCDPISEHNRLYWYRQTLGQGPEFLTYFQNEAQLEKSRLLSDRFSAERPKGSFSTLEIQRTEQGDSAMYLCASSVGQGSGYTFGSGTRLTVV.